This T cell receptor beta chain comes out of a study of cytomegalovirus exposure and HLA in healthy donors. PCR amplification relied on 60 Vbeta primers (plus 13 Jbeta primers). Profiling relied on immunoSEQ multiplex PCR, and the TCRdb table lists in-frame clones only, not all of them. The top ten clones hold 2.7% of a sample with about 90,000 clones, more than 65% of them seen once. The junction had 3 bases not matched to a gene; V was cut back by 1 base and J by 0 bases. The germline V gene has CDR1 SGHNT and CDR2 YENEEA. The CDR3 sequence is 17 residues long. V is TRBV11-3 and J is TRBJ1-4; 9 bases map to TRBD1. The specimen was PBMCs. The receptor was isolated from a man aged 25 to 45 in good health and CMV-seronegative. CDR3 nucleotide sequence: TGTGCCAGCAGCTTAGTAACAGGGGGCGCAACTAATGAAAAACTGTTTTTT. Translating it yields CASSLVTGGATNEKLFF.